One and the same sample provided the 21 T cell receptor beta chains below, sequenced in a study of blood T cell repertoires in COVID-19. Libraries were prepared by immunoSEQ multiplex PCR; TCRdb keeps only in-frame clonotypes and omits some of them. The data contain about 100,000 clones, approximately 70% of them singletons. The specimen sequenced was peripheral blood. These TCRs come from a woman between 40 and 55 years old with acute or convalescent COVID-19.

Note on this clone: The same CDR3 is also encoded by other DNA sequences in this sample. This chain joins TRBV12-3 or TRBV12-4 and TRBJ2-5; D perhaps matches TRBD2 (6 bases). The CDR3 loop spans 13 amino acids. V shed 3 bases and J shed 4 bases, with 9 bases lying between them. In nucleotides, the CDR3 is TGTGCCAGCAGTTTGTGGGGAGGAGAGACCCAGTACTTC. Residues: CASSLWGGETQYF.

This chain connects TRBV21-1 to TRBJ2-3; TRBD1, the D gene given by the table, was not confirmed from the DNA. TRBV21-1 is classified as a pseudogene. The CDR3 spans 13 residues. The CDR3 sequence is CASSEGHPDTQYF. In DNA form, the CDR3 reads TGTGCCAGCAGCGAGGGACACCCGGATACGCAGTATTTT.

This clone was recorded many times. The CDR3 nucleotides read TGTGCCAGCAGCCCCACTTCGGACAGGGGGCTTGTCGAGCAGTACTTC. Protein sequence: CASSPTSDRGLVEQYF. V gene TRBV28 combines with J gene TRBJ2-7; 11 positions agree with TRBD1. Trimming cost V 6 bases and J 6 bases; bases outside gene matches: 13. This CDR3 has 16 amino acids. Per the germline V gene, CDR1 is MDHEN and CDR2 is SYDVKM. Combining the CDR3 with reference TRBV28 and TRBJ2-7 gives the whole variable domain DVKVTQSSRYLVKRTGEKVFLECVQDMDHENMFWYRQDPGLGLRLIYFSYDVKMKEKGDIPEGYSVSREKKERFSLILESASTNQTSMYLCASSPTSDRGLVEQYFGPGTRLTVT.

CDR3 coding DNA: TGTGCCAGCAGCTTTTACCCGGGACAGTTTGATTACACCTTC. It specifies CASSFYPGQFDYTF. The chain uses TRBV5-5 and TRBJ1-2, with 7 nucleotides matching TRBD1. From germline, CDR1 is SGHKS and CDR2 YYEKEE (reference sequence). V shed 2 bases, J shed 11 bases, and the junction held 12 bases outside the gene matches. The CDR3 sequence is 14 residues long.

This chain connects TRBV4-3 to TRBJ2-3; possibly TRBD2 for D (7 bases). Germline lookup yields CDR1 LGHNA and CDR2 YSLEER. The CDR3 loop spans 17 amino acids. V was clipped by 4 bases and J by 6 bases, with 23 bases between them. CDR3 DNA: TGCGCCAGCAGCCCGGGGCGTGGGGGGGCTTATATGGATACGCAGTATTTT. Its protein is CASSPGRGGAYMDTQYF.

J is TRBJ1-4 and V is TRBV10-3; the D is unclear. V dropped 3 bases and J dropped 0 bases, with 2 bases sitting between them. Germline loops: CDR1 ENHRY, CDR2 SYGVKD. The CDR3 totals 13 residues. The CDR3 loop is CAISDTTNEKLFF. For the CDR3, the DNA is TGTGCCATCAGTGACACAACTAATGAAAAACTGTTTTTT.

The rearrangement uses TRBV2 and TRBJ1-3, with TRBD1 matching over 9 bases. Trimming at V came to 8 bases and at J to 5 bases, leaving 10 bases not matched to a gene. The germline CDR1 and CDR2 sequences are SNHLY and FYNNEI. CDR3 length equals 15 residues. The CDR3 DNA reads TGTGCCAGCGCAATCTCCGGGACAGGGAGAAACACCATATATTTT. As protein: CASAISGTGRNTIYF.

The chain couples TRBV11-3 to TRBJ2-2; D unclear. The germline CDR1 and CDR2 sequences are SGHNT and YENEEA. The CDR3 spans 14 residues. Trimming removed 3 bases from V and 5 bases from J, with 10 bases in between. This CDR3 reads CASSLGLLTGELFF. The CDR3 nucleotides are TGTGCCAGCAGCTTGGGCCTTCTAACCGGGGAGCTGTTTTTT.

V gene TRBV28 combines with J gene TRBJ2-5; D is undetermined. Trimming left V 10 bases short and J 0 bases short, with 12 bases between. Germline V gives CDR1 MDHEN, CDR2 SYDVKM. This CDR3 contains 13 residues. The CDR3 DNA is TGTGCCACCATCAGCGTTTACCAAGAGACCCAGTACTTC. It yields the protein CATISVYQETQYF.

On this clone: One end of the junction fails to match germline, which may point to a read error. The V call is TRBV7-2, the J call TRBJ2-2, with D perhaps matching TRBD2 (5 bases). The CDR3 runs to 13 residues. The germline CDR1 and CDR2 sequences are SGHTA and FQGNSA. CDR3 protein: CASSPLLPGELFF. The CDR3 coding sequence is TGTGCCAGCAGCCCTCTGTTGCCCGGGGAGTTGTTTTTT.

The chain carries TRBV5-4 and TRBJ2-5; 12 nucleotides line up with TRBD2. The CDR3 totals 15 residues. Germline CDR1 reads SGHNT; CDR2 reads YYREEE (reference sequence). V lost 4 bases to trimming and J lost 3 bases; unmatched junction nucleotides: 4. The CDR3 nucleotides are TGTGCCAGCAGCCCTAGCGGGGGGGCCGAAGAGACCCAGTACTTC. Translated: CASSPSGGAEETQYF. Supplemented by reference TRBV5-4 and TRBJ2-5, the full variable domain reads ETGVTQSPTHLIKTRGQQVTLRCSSQSGHNTVSWYQQALGQGPQFIFQYYREEENGRGNFPPRFSGLQFPNYSSELNVNALELDDSALYLCASSPSGGAEETQYFGPGTRLLVL.

This rearrangement joins TRBV29-1 to TRBJ1-1; 7 positions match TRBD1. V was pared by 7 bases and J by 0 bases, with 5 bases of the junction left unmatched. The CDR3 runs to 13 residues. Germline CDR1 reads SQVTM; CDR2 reads ANQGSEA. Written as DNA, the CDR3 is TGCAGCGGCAGGGGGGTAATGAACACTGAAGCTTTCTTT. Its protein product is CSGRGVMNTEAFF.

V usage is TRBV28 and J usage is TRBJ1-4; weak D call: TRBD1 (5 bases). Per germline, CDR1 MDHEN and CDR2 SYDVKM. The CDR3 is 14 residues long. The V and J ends lost 5 bases and 7 bases respectively, with 14 bases between them. CDR3 in amino acids: CASSPGGGSEKLFF. As DNA, the CDR3 is TGTGCCAGCAGTCCGGGGGGGGGTTCTGAAAAACTGTTTTTT.

This chain uses TRBV15 with TRBJ2-7; TRBD1 aligns across 8 bases. The V gene's germline CDR1 is LNHNV and CDR2 YYDKDF (reference sequence). CDR3 length: 12 amino acids. Unmatched junction bases numbered 5, after V lost 1 base and J lost 12 bases. CDR3 in DNA: TGTGCCACCAGCAGAGGTGGACAGGGCATGTACTTC. Its translation is CATSRGGQGMYF.

This clone was seen once. This chain joins TRBV3-1 (or the pseudogene TRBV3-2) and TRBJ1-1; 8 bases are shared with TRBD1. Trimming removed 0 bases from V and 7 bases from J; junction bases left unmatched: 4. The length of the CDR3 is 14 residues. CDR1 is LGHDT and CDR2 is YNNKEL in the germline V gene (reference sequence). The CDR3 nucleotides read TGTGCCAGCAGCCAAGACAGGGGGCACCTTGAAGCTTTCTTT. As protein: CASSQDRGHLEAFF.

This chain joins TRBV12-3 or TRBV12-4 and TRBJ1-5; D may be TRBD1 (5 bases). Trimming removed 6 bases at V and 2 bases at J, with 8 bases between. This CDR3 region has 13 residues. The CDR3 region has the DNA TGTGCCAGCAGAGTAGGGGGCAATCAGCCCCAGCATTTT. Amino acids: CASRVGGNQPQHF.

The chain carries TRBV4-3 and TRBJ2-3, with D possibly TRBD1 on 5 matching bases. V lost 1 base and J 2 bases, leaving 10 bases between the germline ends. CDR1 is LGHNA, CDR2 YSLEER, per germline. The CDR3 totals 15 residues. This CDR3 reads CASSQAVGDTDTQYF. As DNA, the CDR3 is TGCGCCAGCAGCCAAGCTGTAGGGGACACAGATACGCAGTATTTT.

The V gene is TRBV6-5, the J gene TRBJ2-2, with TRBD2 as a possible D gene (5 bases). Germline V gives CDR1 MNHEY, CDR2 SVGAGI. V was cut by 2 bases and J by 6 bases, with 16 bases left in between. The CDR3 runs 16 residues. The DNA of the CDR3 is TGTGCCAGCAGTTACAGAGGGTATCAATTTCCCGGGGAGCTGTTTTTT. It translates to CASSYRGYQFPGELFF.

This clone was picked up many times. The CDR3 sequence is CASSYSTSGSTDTQYF. As DNA, the CDR3 is TGTGCCAGCAGTTACTCGACTAGCGGGAGCACAGATACGCAGTATTTT. The gene calls are TRBV6-5 and TRBJ2-3, with 10 bases that match TRBD2. From germline, CDR1 is MNHEY and CDR2 SVGAGI. Trimming cost V 0 bases and J 0 bases; bases outside gene matches: 0. The CDR3 loop spans 16 amino acids.

The rearrangement joins TRBV5-1 to TRBJ2-2; possibly TRBD1 for D (7 bases). V lost 3 bases, J lost 5 bases, and 14 bases lay in between. This CDR3 region has 15 residues. Germline V CDR1 and CDR2: SGHRS, YFSETQ. The CDR3 DNA sequence: TGCGCCAGCAGCTCGGTGGCAGGGGGGACCGGGGAGCTGTTTTTT. Its protein product is CASSSVAGGTGELFF.

This clone has only a few counts. The CDR3 reads CASTKGPGEGNYGYTF. CDR3 nucleotide sequence: TGCGCCAGCACCAAAGGACCGGGGGAAGGTAACTATGGCTACACCTTC. This chain joins TRBV5-1 and TRBJ1-2; D possibly corresponds to TRBD1 (5 bases). V gave up 6 bases and J gave up 1 base, with 19 bases separating them. CDR1 is SGHRS and CDR2 is YFSETQ in the germline V gene. This CDR3 contains 16 residues.